The next 24 T cell receptor beta chains were all read from a single sample in a study of molecular identifiers for immune sequencing clone quantification. Each CDR3 protein is one row after TCRdb ran MiXCR on the PCR reads. The sample lists some 590,000 distinct CDR3 sequences; around 25% were seen once. Sequenced: naive CD8+ T cells from blood, with Jurkat cell RNA spiked in. Sample subset: FACS-sorted CD8+CD4-CCR7+CD45RA+ naive T cells. These TCRs come from a human donor in good health. Some libraries in this study had Jurkat cell RNA spiked in.

This clonotype was seen a handful of times. The chain carries TRBV30 and TRBJ2-2; perhaps TRBD2 as D (5 bases). This CDR3 spans 12 amino acids. Trimming removed 3 bases at V and 6 bases at J, with 8 bases between. Germline V gene lookup returns CDR1 GTSNPN and CDR2 SVGIG (reference sequence). The CDR3 sequence: CAWSLEAGELFF. The DNA for the CDR3 is TGTGCCTGGAGCCTGGAGGCCGGGGAGCTGTTTTTT.

Comments on this clonotype: A read error may explain this, as a much larger clone is one base away. J is TRBJ2-3 and V is TRBV11-2, with D possibly matching TRBD1 (6 bases). CDR1 is SGHAT and CDR2 is FQNNGV in the germline V gene. The CDR3 is 17 residues long. V lost 4 bases, J lost 2 bases, and 19 bases lay in between. CDR3 coding DNA: TGTGCCAGCAGCTCACCTCACACGACAGGAATCACAGATACGCAGTATTTT. Translating it yields CASSSPHTTGITDTQYF.

On this clonotype: This sequence may be a read error, since a much larger clone differs from it by one base. The rearrangement uses TRBV20-1 and TRBJ2-7; D is perhaps TRBD1 (5 bases). This CDR3 has 13 residues. CDR1 is DFQATT and CDR2 is SNEGSKA in the germline V gene (reference sequence). CDR3 coding DNA: TGCAGTGCTAGAAGAGACAGATCCTACGGGCAGTACTTC. Protein: CSARRDRSYGQYF.

The gene calls are TRBV4-1 and TRBJ2-1, with TRBD1 matching over 11 bases. The germline gives CDR1 MGHRA, CDR2 YSYEKL. V was clipped by 0 bases and J by 6 bases; unmatched bases: 4. This CDR3 region has 16 residues. CDR3 in DNA: TGCGCCAGCAGCCAAGACTCCGGGACAGGGGGCAATGAGCAGTTCTTC. Translating gives CASSQDSGTGGNEQFF.

A note on this clonotype: This may arise from a read error, as a much more abundant clone is one base away. Without the conserved terminal phenylalanine or tryptophan, this CDR3 likely stems from a read error. It is unclear where the CDR3 begins or ends on the DNA, so no DNA is shown, and the CDR3 is as TCRdb lists it. This chain connects TRBV21-1 to TRBJ1-1. TRBV21-1 is described as a pseudogene. The length of the CDR3 is 14 amino acids, counting both ends. The CDR3 here is CASSKSMKGTEAFL.

V gene TRBV11-3 combines with J gene TRBJ2-1, with D possibly TRBD2 on 6 matching bases. This CDR3 spans 13 amino acids. Germline-derived CDR1 and CDR2 are SGHNT and YENEEA. Trimming removed 1 base at V and 8 bases at J, with 9 bases between. The CDR3 DNA is TGTGCCAGCAGCTTAGGTTGGGGGGATGAGCAGTTCTTC. Translated, it gives CASSLGWGDEQFF.

This clonotype has at least ten counts. V usage is TRBV7-2 and J usage is TRBJ1-4; 8 nucleotides align to TRBD1. V trimming: 5 bases; J trimming: 5 bases; junction bases outside the gene matches: 7. The CDR3 has 15 amino acids. Per germline, CDR1 SGHTA and CDR2 FQGNSA. Here the CDR3 reads CASSPWWTGNEKLFF. The CDR3 region has the DNA TGTGCCAGCAGCCCCTGGTGGACAGGGAATGAAAAACTGTTTTTT.

This clonotype was counted many times. The J gene is TRBJ1-4, the V gene TRBV5-1; D perhaps matches TRBD1 (5 bases). Trimming took off 0 bases at V and 7 bases at J, with 13 bases between the two ends. The CDR3 is 15 amino acids. Germline V gene sequence: CDR1 SGHRS, CDR2 YFSETQ. The CDR3 protein is CASSLDRGYPEKLFF. The CDR3 DNA reads TGCGCCAGCAGCTTGGATCGGGGGTATCCTGAAAAACTGTTTTTT.

In the case of this clonotype: A much larger clone lies one base from this, so it may be a read error. The V and J genes are TRBV6-2 or TRBV6-3 and TRBJ2-5, with D unresolved. This CDR3 is built from 11 residues. CDR1 is MNHEY, CDR2 SVGEGT, per germline. As DNA, the CDR3 is TGTGACAGCACCCTCCAAGAGACCCAGTACTTC. This encodes CDSTLQETQYF.

V gene TRBV20-1 combines with J gene TRBJ2-5; D might be TRBD1 (5 bases). The CDR3 runs 16 residues. CDR1 is DFQATT, CDR2 SNEGSKA, per germline (reference sequence). V was shortened by 3 bases and J by 4 bases, with 21 bases between the two germline ends. The CDR3 here is CSASLKGPISGETQYF. The CDR3 region has the DNA TGCAGTGCTAGCCTGAAGGGGCCTATCTCTGGAGAGACCCAGTACTTC.

The chain couples TRBV2 to TRBJ1-4; D ambiguous. Germline assignment: CDR1 SNHLY and CDR2 FYNNEI. Trimming cost V 5 bases and J 6 bases, with 7 bases left between them. The CDR3 length is 12 residues. The CDR3 sequence is CASSWPDEKLFF. As DNA, the CDR3 is TGTGCCAGCAGTTGGCCGGATGAAAAACTGTTTTTT.

The CDR3 DNA reads as TGCAGTGCGGAGGTACTAGCGGACCACCTAGGCAATGAGCAGTTCTTC. This codes for CSAEVLADHLGNEQFF. The chain couples TRBV20-1 to TRBJ2-1; TRBD2 matches 8 bases. Losses at the gene ends were 6 bases for V and 6 bases for J; bases not matched to a gene: 16. From germline, CDR1 is DFQATT and CDR2 SNEGSKA (reference sequence). This CDR3 contains 16 residues.

This clonotype was seen more than once but under ten times. The CDR3 DNA follows: TGCGCCAGCAGCCAAGATCTTTCAGCGGGCGTATACTACGAGCAGTACTTC. Translating gives CASSQDLSAGVYYEQYF. This rearrangement joins TRBV4-3 to TRBJ2-7, with D possibly TRBD2 on 6 matching bases. CDR1 and CDR2 from the germline V gene are LGHNA and YSLEER. V lost 0 bases and J lost 3, with 18 bases in between. The CDR3 totals 17 residues.

This clonotype showed up just a few times. V and J are TRBV6-2 or TRBV6-3 and TRBJ2-7; D is possibly TRBD1 (6 bases). Germline assignment: CDR1 MNHEY and CDR2 SVGEGT. Trimming shortened V by 5 bases and J by 5 bases, and 16 bases separated the two germline ends. This CDR3 contains 14 residues. The CDR3 bases are TGTGCCAGCAGTACACCCCTGACAGGCCACGAGCAGTACTTC. It is translated as CASSTPLTGHEQYF.

This chain connects TRBV30 to TRBJ1-3, with D perhaps matching TRBD1 (6 bases). Germline CDR1 GTSNPN, CDR2 SVGIG (reference sequence). This CDR3 spans 13 amino acids. The V end was cut by 7 bases, the J end by 2 bases, with 12 bases between. For the CDR3, the DNA is TGTGCCTTCGGGGGCGAAACTGGAAACACCATATATTTT. Its protein product is CAFGGETGNTIYF.

The sample holds many counts of this clonotype. The V and J genes are TRBV7-6 and TRBJ2-7; D is unresolved. This CDR3 contains 13 residues. Germline V gives CDR1 SGHVS, CDR2 FNYEAQ. V was pared by 5 bases and J by 4 bases, with 12 bases between. This CDR3 is CASSPDGRYEQYF. For the CDR3, the DNA is TGTGCCAGCAGCCCCGATGGTCGGTACGAGCAGTACTTC.

The table lists this clonotype with many counts. The rearrangement uses TRBV24-1 and TRBJ2-3; 9 bases are a match to TRBD1. With V trimmed by 7 bases and J by 3 bases, 7 bases remained unmatched. CDR3 length: 15 amino acids. Per germline, CDR1 KGHDR and CDR2 SFDVKD. In DNA form, the CDR3 reads TGTGCCACCAGGGACAGGGGATGGAAAACAGATACGCAGTATTTT. Translation gives CATRDRGWKTDTQYF.

The rearrangement joins TRBV15 to TRBJ2-4; D ambiguous. Trimming removed 0 bases at V and 7 bases at J, with 13 bases between. CDR1 and CDR2 from the germline V gene are LNHNV and YYDKDF (reference sequence). CDR3 length: 15 amino acids. The CDR3 DNA reads TGTGCCACCAGCAGAGATCGTGGTTCCGGGAACATTCAGTACTTC. Its protein product is CATSRDRGSGNIQYF.

The sample holds many counts of this clonotype. The chain links TRBV12-3 or TRBV12-4 to TRBJ2-5; no clear D gene. The CDR3 runs 12 residues. V gave up 3 bases and J gave up 3 bases, with 5 bases separating them. The CDR3 loop is CASSFVEETQYF. CDR3 bases: TGTGCCAGCAGTTTTGTGGAAGAGACCCAGTACTTC.

This clonotype showed up just a few times. J is TRBJ2-7 and V is TRBV5-6; D possibly corresponds to TRBD1 (5 bases). Germline CDR1 and CDR2: SGHDT and YYEEEE. CDR3 length: 16 amino acids. V was pared by 2 bases and J by 0 bases, with 15 bases between. CDR3 in DNA: TGTGCCAGCAGCTTACGGTCAGGGCTATACTCCTACGAGCAGTACTTC. This codes for CASSLRSGLYSYEQYF.

This clonotype was recorded many times. DNA of the CDR3: TGTGCCAGCAGCTCAAGCGGGAGTAGCAATCAGCCCCAGCATTTT. The encoded protein is CASSSSGSSNQPQHF. The chain combines TRBV7-2 with TRBJ1-5; D gene ambiguous. The CDR3 consists of 15 residues. V was cut by 4 bases and J by 0 bases, with 10 bases left in between. Germline lookup yields CDR1 SGHTA and CDR2 FQGNSA.

This clonotype has at least ten counts. The chain recombines TRBV6-1 with TRBJ1-1; a possible D gene is TRBD1 (5 bases). The CDR3 totals 12 residues. The germline V gene encodes CDR1 MNHNS and CDR2 SASEGT. Trimming removed 7 bases at V and 3 bases at J, with 9 bases between. The DNA for the CDR3 is TGTGCCAGCAACTGGGGGTACACTGAAGCTTTCTTT. Its translation is CASNWGYTEAFF.

The chain is built from TRBV4-3 and TRBJ2-7; the D gene is possibly TRBD1 (6 bases). CDR1 and CDR2 (germline): LGHNA, YSLEER. The CDR3 extends over 15 amino acids. V was shortened by 0 bases and J by 2 bases, with 11 bases between the two germline ends. The CDR3 sequence: CASSQEGGSAYEQYF. The CDR3 region has the DNA TGCGCCAGCAGCCAAGAAGGGGGTAGCGCCTACGAGCAGTACTTC.

In this sample, this clonotype turned up a few times. The genes are TRBV4-3 and TRBJ2-1; 9 bases are shared with TRBD2. CDR3 size: 16 residues. From germline, CDR1 is LGHNA and CDR2 YSLEER. The junction had 0 bases not matched to a gene; V was cut back by 0 bases and J by 0 bases. The CDR3 DNA follows: TGCGCCAGCAGCCAAGAAGCGGGGGGCTCCTACAATGAGCAGTTCTTC. It is translated as CASSQEAGGSYNEQFF.